The 11 T cell receptor beta chains in this list originate from one sample, sequenced in a study of blood T cell repertoires in COVID-19. Profiling relied on immunoSEQ multiplex PCR, and the TCRdb table lists in-frame clones only, not all of them. This sample has approximately 88,000 clones; about 90% occur once, and the top ten carry less than 5%. Sequencing was performed on peripheral blood. These receptors all come from a woman aged 45-60 years in a cohort sampled during active COVID-19.

A word on this clone: The junction does not match germline at one end; this may be a read error. The gene calls are TRBV15 and TRBJ1-4; D remains unclear. Per the germline V gene, CDR1 is LNHNV and CDR2 is YYDKDF (reference sequence). CDR3 size: 14 residues. This CDR3 is CATSRGCELRKTVF. CDR3 DNA: TGTGCCACCAGCAGAGGCTGTGAGCTGCGAAAAACTGTTTTT.

V and J are TRBV29-1 and TRBJ2-5; D gene unclear. Germline V lookup: CDR1 SQVTM, CDR2 ANQGSEA. The CDR3 totals 13 residues. Between the trimmed V and J ends, which lost 2 bases and 6 bases, there was a span of 13 bases. The CDR3 loop is CSVESGRLKTQYF. The CDR3 DNA reads as TGCAGCGTTGAATCTGGCAGGTTAAAGACCCAGTACTTC.

The gene calls are TRBV3-1 (or the pseudogene TRBV3-2) and TRBJ2-1, with TRBD1 matching 8 bases. Unmatched junction bases numbered 12, after V lost 5 bases and J lost 9 bases. The CDR3 loop spans 15 amino acids. The V gene's germline CDR1 is LGHDT and CDR2 YNNKEL (reference sequence). The CDR3: CASSSHSQGAGEQFF. The CDR3 nucleotides read TGTGCCAGCAGCTCTCACTCCCAGGGGGCAGGTGAGCAGTTCTTC.

This clone was seen more than once but under ten times. The genes are TRBV29-1 and TRBJ2-7; 9 nucleotides line up with TRBD1. The V gene's germline CDR1 is SQVTM and CDR2 ANQGSEA. The junction had 9 bases not matched to a gene; V was cut back by 6 bases and J by 6 bases. The CDR3 contains 13 residues. The CDR3 loop reads CSVPGQGLSEQYF. CDR3 DNA sequence: TGCAGCGTCCCGGGACAGGGCCTCTCCGAGCAGTACTTC.

V is TRBV18 and J is TRBJ1-4; D not certain. This CDR3 is built from 16 residues. With 2 bases removed from V and 7 bases from J, the gap between germline ends came to 17 bases. The germline CDR1 and CDR2 sequences are KGHSH and LQKENI. The CDR3 nucleotides are TGTGCCAGCTCACCATTACCAGCGAGGGCCGGTGAAAAACTGTTTTTT. Its protein product is CASSPLPARAGEKLFF.

V gene TRBV27 combines with J gene TRBJ2-5; 9 positions match TRBD1. With V trimmed by 11 bases and J by 2 bases, 15 bases remained unmatched. CDR1 is MNHEY and CDR2 is SMNVEV in the germline V gene (reference sequence). The CDR3 length is 16 residues. Here the CDR3 reads CAPPPLDRGFQETQYF. DNA of the CDR3: TGTGCCCCCCCTCCTTTGGACAGGGGCTTTCAAGAGACCCAGTACTTC.

This chain links TRBV28 with TRBJ2-1, with D possibly being TRBD1 (6 bases). Germline loops: CDR1 MDHEN, CDR2 SYDVKM. Trimming removed 5 bases from V and 4 bases from J, with 15 bases in between. The CDR3 runs to 15 residues. In nucleotides, the CDR3 is TGTGCCAGCAGTCCAGTGGACAGAGATTACAATGAGCAGTTCTTC. Translation gives CASSPVDRDYNEQFF.

This sequence joins TRBV7-9 and TRBJ2-5, with D maybe TRBD2 (5 bases). In germline, CDR1 is SEHNR, CDR2 FQNEAQ (reference sequence). CDR3 length equals 12 residues. V lost 8 bases, J lost 5 bases, and 12 bases lay in between. The CDR3 spells CASGGSEETQYF. In nucleotides, the CDR3 is TGTGCCAGCGGTGGGAGCGAGGAGACCCAGTACTTC.

The V gene is TRBV7-9, the J gene TRBJ2-7; no clear D gene. The CDR3 is 15 residues long. Germline V gene lookup returns CDR1 SEHNR and CDR2 FQNEAQ (reference sequence). Trimming cost V 0 bases and J 5 bases, with 14 bases left between them. CDR3 sequence (DNA): TGTGCCAGCAGCTTAGCTGGTGCCCTGGCCGACGAGCAGTACTTC. It encodes CASSLAGALADEQYF. Looking up the rest from reference TRBV7-9 and TRBJ2-7 gives the full variable domain: DTGVSQNPRHKITKRGQNVTFRCDPISEHNRLYWYRQTLGQGPEFLTYFQNEAQLEKSRLLSDRFSAERPKGSFSTLEIQRTEQGDSAMYLCASSLAGALADEQYFGPGTRLTVT.

This sequence joins TRBV7-9 and TRBJ2-3; 7 nucleotides match TRBD1. The V gene's germline CDR1 is SEHNR and CDR2 FQNEAQ (reference sequence). The CDR3 spans 14 residues. V shed 1 base, J shed 6 bases, and the junction held 4 bases outside the gene matches. The DNA of the CDR3 is TGTGCCAGCAGCTTAGGGGGACAGCGGGATACGCAGTATTTT. This gives the protein CASSLGGQRDTQYF.

With regard to this clone: At one end, the junction sequence differs from germline, possibly due to a read error. J is TRBJ1-4 and V is TRBV30; no definite D call. The germline CDR1 and CDR2 sequences are GTSNPN and SVGIG (reference sequence). This CDR3 has 11 residues. CDR3 sequence: CAWSVQGLAVF. The DNA for the CDR3 is TGTGCCTGGAGTGTACAAGGACTGGCGGTTTTT.